A selection of T cell receptor beta chains follows, all from one sample in a study of cytomegalovirus exposure and HLA in healthy donors. Sequenced by immunoSEQ multiplex PCR; TCRdb stores in-frame clones only, minus some. The profile covers about 170,000 clones, with over 80% appearing a single time and under 5% taken by the ten largest. Sequencing was carried out using PBMCs. The receptor set was obtained from a woman in her forties or fifties in good health and CMV-seropositive. The CDR3 runs from the conserved cysteine through the conserved F or W. D genes are given only for firm matches. Not every row has a clone size; where given, it reads once, few, many or a size class.

J | size | D | V | DNA | CDR3
TRBJ1-3 | - | - | TRBV19 | TGTGCCAGTAAGAAAGACAGGTCCTCTGGAAACACCATATATTTT | CASKKDRSSGNTIYF
TRBJ2-7 | - | TRBD2 | TRBV5-4 | TGTGCCAGCAGCCCCCTAGGACTAGCGGACGCGTACTACGAGCAGTACTTC | CASSPLGLADAYYEQYF
TRBJ2-1 | - | - | TRBV29-1 | TGCAGCGTTGGGTTGGGGGGCAATGAGCAGTTCTTC | CSVGLGGNEQFF
TRBJ1-2 | - | - | TRBV19 | TGTGCCAGTACCACAGCAGGGAGGTATGGCTACACCTTC | CASTTAGRYGYTF
TRBJ2-3 | - | - | TRBV15 | TGTGCCACCAGCAGGGGCTCAGGGGCTAGCACAGATACGCAGTATTTT | CATSRGSGASTDTQYF
TRBJ2-3 | - | TRBD1 | TRBV14 | TGTGCCAGCAGCGCTCTCCCGGGACAGGGCCTAGATACGCAGTATTTT | CASSALPGQGLDTQYF
TRBJ2-7 | - | TRBD1 | TRBV5-1 | TGCGCCAGCAGCGCCCGGGACAGGGGTTCCTACGAGCAGTACTTC | CASSARDRGSYEQYF
TRBJ1-1 | - | - | TRBV19 | TGTGCCAGTAGTATCCAACTCGGCGCGGTGAACACTGAAGCTTTCTTT | CASSIQLGAVNTEAFF
TRBJ2-7 | - | TRBD1 | TRBV11-3 | TGTGCCAGCAGCCCGCGGACAGGGAGCGACGAGCAGTACTTC | CASSPRTGSDEQYF
TRBJ1-5 | - | TRBD1 | TRBV28 | TGTGCCAGCAGTTTACGACCAACGGGACAGCTCCGGGCCCAGCATTTT | CASSLRPTGQLRAQHF
TRBJ1-5 | - | - | TRBV25-1 | TGTGCCAGCAGTGAGAGGTTCGGGAGGGACGTGGGAAGTCAGCCCCAGCATTTT | CASSERFGRDVGSQPQHF
TRBJ1-2 | - | - | TRBV6-5 | TGTGCCAGCAGAACTCCGACAGGTTCTCTCGGCTACACCTTC | CASRTPTGSLGYTF
TRBJ1-5 | - | - | TRBV6-1 | TGTGCCAGCAATGATGACAGTCTGAATCAGCCCCAGCATTTT | CASNDDSLNQPQHF
TRBJ2-4 | few | - | TRBV28 | TGTGCCAGCAGTTTACGTCGCAGGGCCAAAAACATTCAGTACTTC | CASSLRRRAKNIQYF
TRBJ2-3 | - | - | TRBV9 | TGTGCCAGCAGCGTAGCTTTGGTTTCGGGCACAGATACGCAGTATTTT | CASSVALVSGTDTQYF
TRBJ2-3 | - | - | TRBV4-1 | TGCGCCAGCAGCCACGGCCCTAGGGGCCTAGGGGCAGATACGCAGTATTTT | CASSHGPRGLGADTQYF
TRBJ1-6 | few | - | TRBV6-5 | TGTGCCAGCAGTTACTCGTTCTATCTCGGGAATTCACCCCTCCACTTT | CASSYSFYLGNSPLHF
TRBJ2-2 | - | - | TRBV30 | TGTGCCTGGAGTAGGGGGGGAGTCACCGGGGAGCTGTTTTTT | CAWSRGGVTGELFF
TRBJ1-1 | - | - | TRBV11-2 | TGTGCCAGCAGCTTAGGGGCGCGGGCGAACACTGAAGCTTTCTTT | CASSLGARANTEAFF
TRBJ2-1 | - | TRBD2 | TRBV4-3 | TGCGCCAGCAGCCAAACATCCGGGACTAGCGGGAAACTGTACAATGAGCAGTTCTTC | CASSQTSGTSGKLYNEQFF
TRBJ1-4 | - | TRBD1 | TRBV5-1 | TGCGCCAGCAGCCCCGGGACAGAAAATGAAAAACTGTTTTTT | CASSPGTENEKLFF
TRBJ2-3 | - | - | TRBV5-4 | TGTGCCAGCAGCTTGCAGGGGGGAGGCACAGATACGCAGTATTTT | CASSLQGGGTDTQYF
TRBJ2-3 | - | - | TRBV5-6 | TGTGCCAGCAGCTTGGACGCGAGGTCGGATACGCAGTATTTT | CASSLDARSDTQYF
TRBJ2-3 | - | - | TRBV19 | TGTGCCAGTAGTAAGGGCGGACTTAGAGGGGGTGATACGCAGTATTTT | CASSKGGLRGGDTQYF
TRBJ1-6 | once | - | TRBV30 | TGTGCCTGGAGGGGGGACGGGAGCTCCTATAATTCACCCCTCCACTTT | CAWRGDGSSYNSPLHF
TRBJ2-5 | - | TRBD1 | TRBV7-9 | TGTTCCAGCAGCCCCCGGACAGGGCCCCAAGAGACCCAGTACTTC | CSSSPRTGPQETQYF
TRBJ2-2 | - | TRBD1 | TRBV9 | TGTGCCAGCAATAGAAATCGACAGGGGGCTAACACCGGGGAGCTGTTTTTT | CASNRNRQGANTGELFF
TRBJ2-5 | - | - | TRBV5-1 | TGCGCCAGCAGCTTGGACAGCCACCAAGAGACCCAGTACTTC | CASSLDSHQETQYF
TRBJ2-1 | - | - | TRBV6-4 | TGTGCCAGCAGTGAGGGACACGGATCCTACAATGAGCAGTTCTTC | CASSEGHGSYNEQFF
TRBJ2-7 | - | - | TRBV28 | TGTGCCAGCAGTGAGAGGGAGGAGCAGTACTTC | CASSEREEQYF
TRBJ1-2 | few | TRBD1 | TRBV18 | TGTGCCAGCTCCCCGGACAGGGAGTATGGCTACACCTTC | CASSPDREYGYTF
TRBJ2-1 | - | TRBD1 | TRBV9 | TGTGCCAGCGCCCTCGACAGGGCAACCCGCTACAATGAGCAGTTCTTC | CASALDRATRYNEQFF
TRBJ2-2 | - | TRBD2 | TRBV29-1 | TGCAGCGTTGTCTCCGGGACTAGCAATTTGGAGCTGTTTTTT | CSVVSGTSNLELFF
TRBJ2-5 | - | - | TRBV11-3 | TGTGCCAGCAGCCCCCACGGGATACAAGGGGAGACCCAGTACTTC | CASSPHGIQGETQYF
TRBJ2-1 | - | TRBD1 | TRBV10-1 | TGCGCCAGCAGCACCGGACAGGGTTACAATGAGCAGTTCTTC | CASSTGQGYNEQFF
TRBJ2-7 | - | - | TRBV19 | TGTGCCAGTAGTATCAGGAGGGAATCCTACGAGCAGTACTTC | CASSIRRESYEQYF
TRBJ1-6 | few | TRBD1 | TRBV5-1 | TGCGCCAGCAGCGTCGAAGACAGGGAATATTCACCCCTCCACTTT | CASSVEDREYSPLHF
TRBJ1-2 | - | - | TRBV28 | TGTGCCAGCAGTCTGCGGACTCCAGCCGGAGGCTACACCTTC | CASSLRTPAGGYTF
TRBJ2-5 | - | TRBD2 | TRBV4-3 | TGCGCCAGCAGCCAAGATTTGGCTAGCGGGGGGACAAAGCAAGAGACCCAGTACTTC | CASSQDLASGGTKQETQYF
TRBJ2-7 | few | TRBD1 | TRBV18 | TGTGCCAGCTCACAAACACCGGGACAGGGCTCCTACGAGCAGTACTTC | CASSQTPGQGSYEQYF
TRBJ1-1 | few | TRBD1 | TRBV19 | TGTGCCAGTACCGCGGACAGGGGGAACACTGAAGCTTTCTTT | CASTADRGNTEAFF
TRBJ2-7 | - | TRBD2 | TRBV4-2 | TGTGCCAGCAGCCTTAGGTTAGCGGGAGGGGAAACGCAGTACTTC | CASSLRLAGGETQYF
TRBJ2-1 | - | TRBD2 | TRBV19 | TGTGCCAGTAGTATCCTAGCGGGAGTCCATGAGCAGTTCTTC | CASSILAGVHEQFF
TRBJ1-2 | - | - | TRBV6-1 | TGTGCCAGCAGTGAAGGCGCGGCCTACTATGGCTACACCTTC | CASSEGAAYYGYTF
TRBJ1-1 | - | - | TRBV14 | TGTGCCAGCAGCCGGACAACTGAAGCTTTCTTT | CASSRTTEAFF
TRBJ1-6 | - | - | TRBV21-1 | TGTGCCAGCAGCTTCGGGGGACCGATTAATTCACCCCTCCACTTT | CASSFGGPINSPLHF
TRBJ2-7 | - | TRBD1 | TRBV10-3 | TGTGCCATCAGTGAGTCCCCAGGGGGCACCTACGAGCAGTACTTC | CAISESPGGTYEQYF
TRBJ1-3 | few | - | TRBV7-2 | TGTGCCAGCAGCTCCGTATCCGGAAACACCATATATTTT | CASSSVSGNTIYF
TRBJ2-1 | - | TRBD2 | TRBV5-1 | TGCGCCAGCTGTGCTAGCGGGCCCTCTTACAATGAGCAGTTCTTC | CASCASGPSYNEQFF
TRBJ2-4 | - | - | TRBV7-6 | TGTGCCAGCAGCTCCCGACAGGGAGGAAACATTCAGTACTTC | CASSSRQGGNIQYF
TRBJ2-7 | - | TRBD2 | TRBV7-2 | TGTGCCAGCAGCTCGTCCGGGACTAGCTCCGAGCAGTACTTC | CASSSSGTSSEQYF
TRBJ2-1 | - | TRBD2 | TRBV14 | TGTGCCAGCAGCCAAGCCCTAGCGGGAGTCAGTGAGCAGTTCTTC | CASSQALAGVSEQFF